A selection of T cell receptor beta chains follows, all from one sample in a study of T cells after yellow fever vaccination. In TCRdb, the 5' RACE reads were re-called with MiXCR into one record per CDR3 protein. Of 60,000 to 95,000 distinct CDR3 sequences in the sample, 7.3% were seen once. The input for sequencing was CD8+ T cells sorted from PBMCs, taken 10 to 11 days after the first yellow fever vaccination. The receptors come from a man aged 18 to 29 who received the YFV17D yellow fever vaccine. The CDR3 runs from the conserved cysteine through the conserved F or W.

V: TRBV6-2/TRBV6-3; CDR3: CASSYSGSPDTQYF
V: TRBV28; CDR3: CASSEDRFVVNEQFF
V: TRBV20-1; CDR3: CSATGLAGVQETQYF
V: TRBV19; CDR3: CASHPALDIGYTF
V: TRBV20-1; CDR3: CSARDPGSNLAIQYF
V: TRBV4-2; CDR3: CASTGLGTDTQYF
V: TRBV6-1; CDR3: CASSEGLATDTQYF
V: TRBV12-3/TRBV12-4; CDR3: CASTLAGGTTDTQYF
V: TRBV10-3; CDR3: CAIAGSDQRGNDEQFF
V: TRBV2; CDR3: CASSVSFYEQYF
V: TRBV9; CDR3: CASSVGSPSYEQYF
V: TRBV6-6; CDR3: CASTGGPPGELFF
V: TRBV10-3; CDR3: CAITSSVGTPGGASDTQYF
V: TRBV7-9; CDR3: CASSLDRRETQYF
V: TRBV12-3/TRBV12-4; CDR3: CASTLPGDNTGELFF
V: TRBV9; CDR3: CASSGGTRGGEQFF
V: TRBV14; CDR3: CASSQGGALNTEAFF
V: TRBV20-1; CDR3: CSATSGGGEEKLFF
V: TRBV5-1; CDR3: CASSWTGGPNTGELFF
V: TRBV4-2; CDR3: CASSQEAPRSTDTQYF
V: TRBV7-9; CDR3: CASSPHPSGELFF
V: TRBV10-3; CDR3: CAVTRDRVTGELFF
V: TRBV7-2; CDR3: CASSLRDDGSVFF
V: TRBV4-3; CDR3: CASSQGTSSYNEQFF
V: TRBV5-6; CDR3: CASIVNPGANTEAFF
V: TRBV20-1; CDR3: CSARPPTSGVWDTQYF
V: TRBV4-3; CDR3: CASSQDGLAGNVETQYF
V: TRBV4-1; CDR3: CASSSRTGQQNTEAFF
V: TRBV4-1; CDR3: CASSQGQVLNQPQHF
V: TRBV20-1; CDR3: CSARPQTGGYEAFF
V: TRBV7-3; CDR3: CASSSGTGSQKEQYF
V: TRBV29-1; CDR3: CSVEDIRSGELFF
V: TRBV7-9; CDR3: CASRQWNSPLHF
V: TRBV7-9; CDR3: CASSPKTENEAFF
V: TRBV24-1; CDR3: CATSDPTGTETQYF
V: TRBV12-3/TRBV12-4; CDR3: CASSPGQGSSYNEQFF
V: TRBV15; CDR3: CATSGFEGGRGPSSYNEQFF
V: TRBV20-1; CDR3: CSARSDRGAEAFF
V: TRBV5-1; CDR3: CASSLPSGTSNNEQFF
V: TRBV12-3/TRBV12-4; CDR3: CASSLGGHLFSGNTIYF
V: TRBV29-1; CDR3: CSVDPDSLYGYTF
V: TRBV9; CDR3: CASSVVSTDTQYF
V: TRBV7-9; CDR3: CASSDSGKKPTDTQYF
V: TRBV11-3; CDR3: CASSLWTGTTGELFF
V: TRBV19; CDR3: CASSIWGDFPRDEQFF
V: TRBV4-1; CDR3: CASSPTSGGLPSTDTQYF
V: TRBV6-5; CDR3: CASSYSQGSTEAFF
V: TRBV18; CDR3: CASSPVSGPTEAFF
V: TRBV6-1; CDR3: CASSENWISGNTIYF
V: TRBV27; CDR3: CASRRRDGKDQPQHF
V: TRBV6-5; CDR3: CASSFGQAYTGELFF
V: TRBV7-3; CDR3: CASSLQGGNTGELFF
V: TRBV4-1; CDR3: CASSQGGIHQPQHF
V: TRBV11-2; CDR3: CASSLEGRLPRSEQFF
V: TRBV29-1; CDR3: CSVEDGGGPAGELFF
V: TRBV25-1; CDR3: CASSERELTF
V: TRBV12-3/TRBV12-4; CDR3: CASSFLGDTGELFF
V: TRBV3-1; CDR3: CASSQEGQGPSRGEQYF